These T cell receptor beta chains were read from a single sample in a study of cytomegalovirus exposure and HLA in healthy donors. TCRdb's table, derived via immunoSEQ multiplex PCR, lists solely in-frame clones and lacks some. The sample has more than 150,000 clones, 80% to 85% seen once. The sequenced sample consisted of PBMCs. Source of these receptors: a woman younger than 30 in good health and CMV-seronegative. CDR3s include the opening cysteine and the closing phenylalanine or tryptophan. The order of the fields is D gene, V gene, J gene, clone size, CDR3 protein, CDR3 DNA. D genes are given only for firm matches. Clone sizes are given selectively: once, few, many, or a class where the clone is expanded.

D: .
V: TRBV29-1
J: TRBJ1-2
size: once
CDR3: CSVPDSYGYTF
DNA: TGCAGCGTCCCGGACAGCTATGGCTACACCTTC

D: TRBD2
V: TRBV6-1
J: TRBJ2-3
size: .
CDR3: CASSADIGGGYTDTQYF
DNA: TGTGCCAGCAGTGCCGACATCGGGGGGGGATACACAGATACGCAGTATTTT

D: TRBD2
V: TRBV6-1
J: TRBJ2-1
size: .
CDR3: CASSEEKVGLADSSYNEQFF
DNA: TGTGCCAGCAGTGAAGAGAAGGTGGGACTAGCGGATAGCTCCTACAATGAGCAGTTCTTC

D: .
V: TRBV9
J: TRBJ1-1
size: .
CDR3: CASSAGLVTEAFF
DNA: TGTGCCAGCAGCGCTGGACTGGTCACTGAAGCTTTCTTT

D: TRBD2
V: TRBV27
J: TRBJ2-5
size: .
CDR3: CASSSPSGGEETQYF
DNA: TGTGCCAGTAGTTCGCCTAGCGGGGGGGAAGAGACCCAGTACTTC

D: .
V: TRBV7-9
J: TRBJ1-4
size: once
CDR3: CASSFSQGLIF
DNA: TGTGCCAGCAGCTTTTCTCAGGGGTTGATTTTT

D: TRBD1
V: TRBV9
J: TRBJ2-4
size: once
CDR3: CASSDRQGFKNIQYF
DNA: TGTGCCAGCAGCGACCGACAGGGGTTCAAAAACATTCAGTACTTC

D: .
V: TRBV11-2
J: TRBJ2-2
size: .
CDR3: CASSLHGQTGELFF
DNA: TGTGCCAGCAGCCTCCACGGACAAACCGGGGAGCTGTTTTTT

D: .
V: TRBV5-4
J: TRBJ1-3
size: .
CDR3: CASSLGRASGNTIYF
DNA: TGTGCCAGCAGCTTAGGCAGGGCCTCTGGAAACACCATATATTTT

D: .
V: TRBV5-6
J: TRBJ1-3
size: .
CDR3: CASSFVGEGNTIYF
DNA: TGTGCCAGCAGCTTCGTCGGGGAAGGAAACACCATATATTTT

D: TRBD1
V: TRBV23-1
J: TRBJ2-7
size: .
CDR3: CASSQWTGRLDEQYF
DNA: TGCGCCAGCAGTCAATGGACAGGACGGTTGGACGAGCAGTACTTC

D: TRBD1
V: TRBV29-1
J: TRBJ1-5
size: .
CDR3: CSVRQGPSNQPQHF
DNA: TGCAGCGTTCGACAGGGGCCCAGCAATCAGCCCCAGCATTTT

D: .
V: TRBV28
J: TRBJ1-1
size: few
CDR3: CASRSTENTEAFF
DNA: TGTGCCAGCAGGTCGACAGAGAACACTGAAGCTTTCTTT

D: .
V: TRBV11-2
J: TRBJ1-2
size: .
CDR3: CASSLDLGGNYGYTF
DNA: TGTGCCAGCAGCTTAGATCTAGGGGGAAACTATGGCTACACCTTC

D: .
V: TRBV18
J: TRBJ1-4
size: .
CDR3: CASSPGGRATNEKLFF
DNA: TGTGCCAGCTCACCGGGAGGACGGGCAACTAATGAAAAACTGTTTTTT

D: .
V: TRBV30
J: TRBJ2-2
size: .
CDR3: CAGGQGPLAGDTGELFF
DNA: TGTGCCGGTGGGCAGGGGCCCCTCGCTGGGGACACCGGGGAGCTGTTTTTT

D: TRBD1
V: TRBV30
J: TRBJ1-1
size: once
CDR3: CAWIRTGAKRAFF
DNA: TGTGCCTGGATCAGGACAGGGGCGAAGAGGGCTTTCTTT

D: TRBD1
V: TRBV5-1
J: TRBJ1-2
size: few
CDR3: CASTLTGIQGYTF
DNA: TGCGCCAGCACTTTGACAGGGATCCAAGGCTACACCTTC

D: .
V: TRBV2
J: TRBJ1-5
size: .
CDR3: CASSESLYSNQPQHF
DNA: TGTGCCAGCAGCGAAAGCCTCTATAGCAATCAGCCCCAGCATTTT

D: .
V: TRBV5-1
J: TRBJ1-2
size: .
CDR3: CASSLVGQGKGGYTF
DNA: TGCGCCAGCAGCTTGGTAGGCCAGGGGAAGGGTGGCTACACCTTC

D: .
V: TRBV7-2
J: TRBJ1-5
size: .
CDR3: CASSSQGFRRGGLQPQHF
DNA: TGTGCCAGCAGCTCTCAGGGTTTTCGGCGGGGTGGCCTTCAGCCCCAGCATTTT

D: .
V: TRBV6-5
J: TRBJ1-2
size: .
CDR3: CASSYSGQGTYGYTF
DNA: TGTGCCAGCAGTTACTCGGGTCAGGGTACCTATGGCTACACCTTC

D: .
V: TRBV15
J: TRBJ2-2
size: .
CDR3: CATSRQYTGELFF
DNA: TGTGCCACCAGCAGACAGTACACCGGGGAGCTGTTTTTT

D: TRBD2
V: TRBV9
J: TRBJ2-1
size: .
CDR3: CASSVEASGGPVVIF
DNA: TGTGCCAGCAGCGTAGAGGCTAGCGGGGGGCCCGTCGTCATCTTC

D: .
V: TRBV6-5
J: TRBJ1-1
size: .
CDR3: CASSEGGWTEAFF
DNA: TGTGCCAGCAGTGAAGGGGGTTGGACTGAAGCTTTCTTT

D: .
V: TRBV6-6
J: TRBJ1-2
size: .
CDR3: CASSSTTGLYGYTF
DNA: TGTGCCAGCAGTTCCACTACAGGCCTCTATGGCTACACCTTC

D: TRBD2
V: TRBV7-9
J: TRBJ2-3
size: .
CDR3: CASSHPKITSGGSTDTQYF
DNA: TGTGCCAGCAGCCACCCTAAGATAACTAGCGGGGGGTCCACAGATACGCAGTATTTT

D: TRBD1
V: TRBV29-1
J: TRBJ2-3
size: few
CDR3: CSVNPGQGTDTQYF
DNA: TGCAGCGTTAATCCGGGACAGGGGACAGATACGCAGTATTTT

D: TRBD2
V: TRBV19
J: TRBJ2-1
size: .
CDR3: CASSRSSGGAYNEQFF
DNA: TGTGCCAGTAGCAGAAGTAGCGGGGGGGCCTACAATGAGCAGTTCTTC

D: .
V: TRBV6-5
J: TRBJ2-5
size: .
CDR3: CASRIHEGAETQYF
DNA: TGTGCCAGCAGAATACACGAGGGCGCTGAGACCCAGTACTTC

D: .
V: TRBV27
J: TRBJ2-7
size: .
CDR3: CASSSPGTDSYEQYF
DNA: TGTGCCAGCAGTTCCCCCGGGACTGATTCCTACGAGCAGTACTTC

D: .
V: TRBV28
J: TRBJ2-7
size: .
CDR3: CASTEKGAAREHEQYF
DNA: TGTGCCAGCACCGAGAAAGGCGCGGCCAGGGAACACGAGCAGTACTTC

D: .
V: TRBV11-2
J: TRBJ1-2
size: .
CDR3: CASSLVAGSAYGYTF
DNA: TGTGCCAGCAGCTTAGTGGCAGGATCGGCCTATGGCTACACCTTC

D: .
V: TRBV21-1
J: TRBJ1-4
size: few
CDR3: CASSKVGAGTGDEKLFF
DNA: .

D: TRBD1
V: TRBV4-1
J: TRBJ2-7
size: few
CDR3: CASSQFSLDRGPYEQYF
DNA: TGCGCCAGCAGCCAATTTTCCTTGGACAGGGGGCCCTACGAGCAGTACTTC

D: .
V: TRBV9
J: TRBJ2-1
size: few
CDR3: CASSNLHRSAYNEQFF
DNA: TGTGCCAGCAGCAATCTTCACAGAAGTGCATACAATGAGCAGTTCTTC

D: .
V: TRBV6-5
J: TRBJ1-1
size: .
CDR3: CASRAGTGNTEAFF
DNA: TGTGCCAGCCGAGCGGGGACCGGGAACACTGAAGCTTTCTTT

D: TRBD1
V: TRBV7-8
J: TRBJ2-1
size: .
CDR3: CASSLDRVAMEQFF
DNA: TGTGCCAGCAGTCTAGACAGGGTGGCCATGGAGCAGTTCTTC

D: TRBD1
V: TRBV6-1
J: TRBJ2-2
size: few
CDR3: CASTGTGDTGELFF
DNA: TGTGCCAGCACCGGGACAGGGGACACCGGGGAGCTGTTTTTT

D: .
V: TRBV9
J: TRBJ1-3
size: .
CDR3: CATSPGSGGNTIYF
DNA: TGTGCCACTTCACCAGGGTCCGGGGGAAACACCATATATTTT

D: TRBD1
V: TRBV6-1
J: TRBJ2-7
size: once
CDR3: CASSEADRAYEQYF
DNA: TGTGCCAGCAGTGAAGCCGACAGGGCCTACGAGCAGTACTTC

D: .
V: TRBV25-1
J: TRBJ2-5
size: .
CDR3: CASSEYRGGRETQYF
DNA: TGTGCCAGCAGTGAATATAGAGGGGGTCGTGAGACCCAGTACTTC

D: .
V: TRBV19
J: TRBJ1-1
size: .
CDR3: CASTGRAPKRTEAFF
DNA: TGTGCCAGTACGGGCAGGGCCCCTAAGAGGACTGAAGCTTTCTTT

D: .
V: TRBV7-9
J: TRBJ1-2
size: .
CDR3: CASSLGTSWVNGYTF
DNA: TGTGCCAGCAGCTTGGGGACATCCTGGGTTAATGGCTACACCTTC

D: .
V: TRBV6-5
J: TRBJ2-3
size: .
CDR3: CASSIYRGLDTQYF
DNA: TGTGCCAGCAGTATTTACAGGGGACTGGATACGCAGTATTTT

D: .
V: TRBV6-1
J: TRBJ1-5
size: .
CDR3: CASSERGGNQPQHF
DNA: TGTGCCAGCAGTGAAAGGGGGGGAAATCAGCCCCAGCATTTT

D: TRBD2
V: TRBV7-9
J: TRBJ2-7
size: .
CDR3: CASSLQRGSSYEQYF
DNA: TGTGCCAGCAGCTTACAGCGGGGGAGCTCCTACGAGCAGTACTTC

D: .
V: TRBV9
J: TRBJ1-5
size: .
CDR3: CASSGGAGGRGNQPQHF
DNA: TGTGCCAGCAGCGGGGGGGCGGGGGGTCGAGGCAATCAGCCCCAGCATTTT

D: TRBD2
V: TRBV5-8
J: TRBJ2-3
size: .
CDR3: CASSSGQRGGTDTQYF
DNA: TGTGCCAGCAGCTCCGGCCAGCGGGGGGGCACAGATACGCAGTATTTT

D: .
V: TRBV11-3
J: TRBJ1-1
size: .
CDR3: CASSTRSRGNTEAFF
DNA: TGTGCCAGCAGCACCCGCAGCAGGGGAAACACTGAAGCTTTCTTT

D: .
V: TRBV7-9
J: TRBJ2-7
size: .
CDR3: CASSFRTSYEQYF
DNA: TGTGCCAGCAGCTTCAGGACTTCCTACGAGCAGTACTTC

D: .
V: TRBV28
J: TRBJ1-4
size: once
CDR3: CASSLLTGTTTNEKLFF
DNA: TGTGCCAGCAGTTTGCTAACAGGGACCACAACTAATGAAAAACTGTTTTTT